The clone carrying this T cell receptor beta chain was counted only a few times. Sequencing was performed with immunoSEQ multiplex PCR; in TCRdb, only in-frame clones are kept and a portion is missing. This sample has 40,000 to 50,000 clones, with about 86% found just once. These data come from a study of T cells in localized non-small cell lung cancer. The CDR3 has 14 amino acids. Germline lookup yields CDR1 KGHSH and CDR2 LQKENI. Trimming shortened V by 2 bases and J by 0 bases, and 2 bases separated the two germline ends. This TCR derives from a woman aged 18-55 years with stage III lung adenocarcinoma. Material: peripheral blood, obtained before any cancer treatment. The genes are TRBV18 and TRBJ2-6; D is unclear. CDR3: CASSPGSGANVLTF. The CDR3 DNA sequence: TGTGCCAGCTCACCAGGCTCTGGGGCCAACGTCCTGACTTTC.